This entry lists 17 T cell receptor beta chains sequenced from one sample in a study of identical twins. One entry per CDR3 protein results from TCRdb running MiXCR on the 5' RACE reads. This sample has roughly 290,000 distinct CDR3 sequences, with under 9% found just once. These data also featured in a second study, about yellow fever vaccine responses in identical twins.

Sequenced: memory (CD45RO+) T cells sorted from blood. Receptor source: a young woman in good health.

This clonotype has a handful of counts. The chain couples TRBV19 to TRBJ1-2, with a weak D call TRBD1 (5 bases). The CDR3 covers 14 residues. The V end lost 3 bases, the J end lost 2 bases, and 10 bases lay between the germline ends. Germline V gene data show CDR1 as LNHDA and CDR2 as SQIVND (reference sequence). CDR3 nucleotide sequence: TGTGCCAGTAGTATCGGGACTAAAAACTATGGCTACACCTTC. Protein: CASSIGTKNYGYTF.

This clonotype has just a few counts. The chain links TRBV20-1 to TRBJ2-1; D may correspond to TRBD1 or TRBD2 (5 bases each). Germline V lookup: CDR1 DFQATT, CDR2 SNEGSKA (reference sequence). The CDR3 length is 15 residues. The germline V and J ends were trimmed by 6 bases and 1 base, with 16 bases remaining between them. CDR3 protein: CSARPGTGSYNEQFF. The CDR3 DNA reads as TGCAGTGCAAGGCCCGGGACGGGTTCCTACAATGAGCAGTTCTTC.

This clonotype was recorded at least ten times. The rearrangement links TRBV6-4 to TRBJ2-3; TRBD2 might be the D (6 bases). The CDR3 length is 15 residues. The V and J ends lost 0 bases and 4 bases respectively, with 11 bases between them. Germline-derived CDR1 and CDR2 are MRHNA and SNTAGT. The DNA of the CDR3 is TGTGCCAGCAGTGACTCGGGACTTGGGGCAGATACGCAGTATTTT. Protein: CASSDSGLGADTQYF.

This clonotype has only a few counts. The rearrangement links TRBV28 to TRBJ1-2; 7 positions agree with TRBD1. Per germline, CDR1 MDHEN and CDR2 SYDVKM. This CDR3 spans 15 amino acids. V shed 3 bases and J 2 bases; nucleotides not matched to a gene: 6. The CDR3 reads CASSLLTGTNYGYTF. In DNA, the CDR3 is TGTGCCAGCAGTTTGCTGACAGGGACCAACTATGGCTACACCTTC.

This clonotype occurred a few times. V and J are TRBV5-1 and TRBJ2-5; 8 nucleotides agree with TRBD2. V shed 4 bases, J shed 5 bases, and the junction held 10 bases outside the gene matches. The CDR3 extends over 15 amino acids. CDR1 and CDR2 from the germline V gene are SGHRS and YFSETQ. CDR3 loop: CASSRASGPQETQYF. CDR3 in DNA: TGCGCCAGCAGCAGGGCTAGCGGGCCACAGGAGACCCAGTACTTC.

There are many counts of this clonotype. This chain links TRBV4-1 with TRBJ2-3, with 11 nucleotides matching TRBD2. The CDR3 is 19 amino acids. With V trimmed by 0 bases and J by 5 bases, 13 bases remained unmatched. The germline V gene has CDR1 MGHRA and CDR2 YSYEKL. CDR3 nucleotides: TGCGCCAGCAGCCAAGAACAGGGTATAGCGGGAGGGAGCCTAGATACGCAGTATTTT. The encoded protein is CASSQEQGIAGGSLDTQYF.

This clonotype was counted ten times or more. The chain recombines TRBV5-1 with TRBJ2-3; D unresolved. The germline CDR1 and CDR2 sequences are SGHRS and YFSETQ. The CDR3 covers 13 residues. V shed 0 bases and J shed 1 base, with 3 bases lying between them. CDR3 in amino acids: CASSLEGTDTQYF. The CDR3 bases are TGCGCCAGCAGCTTGGAGGGCACAGATACGCAGTATTTT.

The sample holds a few counts of this clonotype. The rearrangement joins TRBV18 to TRBJ2-2; TRBD1 matches 10 bases. The CDR3 contains 17 residues. Per the germline V gene, CDR1 is KGHSH and CDR2 is LQKENI. The ends lost 3 bases at V and 0 bases at J; junction bases unmatched: 4. Written as DNA, the CDR3 is TGTGCCAGCTCACCCTACGGGACAGGGGCGAACACCGGGGAGCTGTTTTTT. Its protein is CASSPYGTGANTGELFF. Based on the CDR3 plus reference TRBV18 and TRBJ2-2, the full variable domain is NAGVMQNPRHLVRRRGQEARLRCSPMKGHSHVYWYRQLPEEGLKFMVYLQKENIIDESGMPKERFSAEFPKEGPSILRIQQVVRGDSAAYFCASSPYGTGANTGELFFGEGSRLTVL.

This clonotype was seen more than once but under ten times. A much larger clone sits a single nucleotide away, making a read error possible. The gene calls are TRBV11-2 and TRBJ2-1; no clear D. Germline-derived CDR1 and CDR2 are SGHAT and FQNNGV. The CDR3 is 11 residues long. V was cut by 2 bases and J by 8 bases, with 4 bases left in between. CDR3 DNA: TGTGCCAGCAGCTTAAACGATGAGCAGTTCTTC. It yields the protein CASSLNDEQFF.

The rearrangement links TRBV28 to TRBJ2-5; 9 bases are shared with TRBD1. From germline, CDR1 is MDHEN and CDR2 SYDVKM. After removal of 7 bases from V and 5 bases from J, the junction contained 5 bases not matched to a gene. The CDR3 has 13 amino acids. The CDR3 region is CASINRGRETQYF. CDR3 nucleotides: TGTGCCAGCATCAACAGGGGGCGGGAGACCCAGTACTTC. The whole variable domain, remainder taken from reference TRBV28 and TRBJ2-5, is DVKVTQSSRYLVKRTGEKVFLECVQDMDHENMFWYRQDPGLGLRLIYFSYDVKMKEKGDIPEGYSVSREKKERFSLILESASTNQTSMYLCASINRGRETQYFGPGTRLLVL.

The table lists this clonotype with many counts. J is TRBJ2-7 and V is TRBV6-1, with D possibly TRBD1 on 6 matching bases. There are 16 residues in the CDR3. V was clipped by 1 base and J by 2 bases, with 15 bases between them. Looked up from germline, CDR1 is MNHNS and CDR2 is SASEGT. The DNA for the CDR3 is TGTGCCAGCAGTGAAGACGACAGGAATAGAACCTACGAGCAGTACGTC. This sequence encodes CASSEDDRNRTYEQYV.

There are a few counts of this clonotype. Its ends do not fully match the called genes, so a read error is possible. The chain links TRBV11-2 to TRBJ2-3; 7 bases fit TRBD2. Germline-derived CDR1 and CDR2 are SGHAT and FQNNGV. The CDR3 consists of 15 residues. The CDR3 sequence: CASSFSVAGTDTKYF. CDR3 nucleotides: TGTGCCAGCAGCTTTAGTGTAGCGGGCACAGATACGAAGTATTTT. The full variable domain, with the rest looked up from reference TRBV11-2 and TRBJ2-3, is EAGVAQSPRYKIIEKRQSVAFWCNPISGHATLYWYQQILGQGPKLLIQFQNNGVVDDSQLPKDRFSAERLKGVDSTLKIQPAKLEDSAVYLCASSFSVAGTDTKYFGPGTRLTVL.

This clonotype came up a few times. The CDR3 region has the DNA TGTGCCAGCAGCGTAGCTCCGGCGTCGTCCTACAATGAGCAGTTCTTC. Translation gives CASSVAPASSYNEQFF. The chain links TRBV9 to TRBJ2-1, with D uncertain. The germline gives CDR1 SGDLS, CDR2 YYNGEE. Between the trimmed V and J ends, which lost 0 bases and 1 base, there was a span of 11 bases. The CDR3 runs to 16 residues.

The chain couples TRBV3-1 to TRBJ2-3, with TRBD2 matching over 7 bases. Germline trimming cut 0 bases from V and 9 bases from J; bases unmatched to any gene: 3. This CDR3 spans 13 amino acids. Germline CDR1 LGHDT, CDR2 YNNKEL (reference sequence). The CDR3 DNA is TGTGCCAGCAGCCAAGATATGCGGGGGACGCAGTATTTT. This gives the protein CASSQDMRGTQYF.

The chain couples TRBV6-1 to TRBJ2-5; D might be TRBD2 (6 bases). V shed 5 bases and J shed 4 bases, with 23 bases lying between them. The germline V gene has CDR1 MNHNS and CDR2 SASEGT. This CDR3 comprises 17 residues. The CDR3 sequence: CASSPTIPSSVPETQYF. CDR3 sequence (DNA): TGTGCCAGCAGTCCGACAATTCCTTCTAGCGTTCCAGAGACCCAGTACTTC.

The chain has TRBV19 and TRBJ1-1; D is unclear. This CDR3 contains 15 residues. The germline V gene has CDR1 LNHDA and CDR2 SQIVND (reference sequence). V was trimmed by 6 bases and J by 1 base, leaving 15 bases between them. DNA for the CDR3: TGTGCCAGTAGGGGAGGTGACCGGCGGAACACTGAAGCTTTCTTT. This encodes CASRGGDRRNTEAFF.

This clonotype was seen repeatedly, ten times or more. The DNA of the CDR3 is TGCAGTGCTCCACGGACTGACGCCTACGAGCAGTACGTC. This encodes CSAPRTDAYEQYV. The chain employs TRBV20-1 and TRBJ2-7; tentative D call: TRBD2 (5 bases). The CDR3 has 13 amino acids. V shed 5 bases and J shed 2 bases, with 13 bases lying between them. In germline, CDR1 is DFQATT, CDR2 SNEGSKA (reference sequence).